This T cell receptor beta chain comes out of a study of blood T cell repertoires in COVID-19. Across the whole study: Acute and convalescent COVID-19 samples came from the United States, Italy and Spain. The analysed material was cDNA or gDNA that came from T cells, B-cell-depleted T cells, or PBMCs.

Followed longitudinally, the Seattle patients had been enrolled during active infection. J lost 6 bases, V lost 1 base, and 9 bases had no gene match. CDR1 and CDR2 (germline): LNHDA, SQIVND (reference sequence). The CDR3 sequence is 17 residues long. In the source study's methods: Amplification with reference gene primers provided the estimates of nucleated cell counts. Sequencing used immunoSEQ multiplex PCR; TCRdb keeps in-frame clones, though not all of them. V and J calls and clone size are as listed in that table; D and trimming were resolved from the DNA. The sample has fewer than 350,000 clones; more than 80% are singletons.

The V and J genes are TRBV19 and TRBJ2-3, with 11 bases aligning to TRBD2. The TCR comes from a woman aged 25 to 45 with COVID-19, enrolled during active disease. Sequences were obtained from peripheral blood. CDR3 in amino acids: CASSIVGTSGGLDTQYF. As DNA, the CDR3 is TGTGCCAGTAGTATAGTTGGTACTAGCGGGGGACTGGATACGCAGTATTTT.